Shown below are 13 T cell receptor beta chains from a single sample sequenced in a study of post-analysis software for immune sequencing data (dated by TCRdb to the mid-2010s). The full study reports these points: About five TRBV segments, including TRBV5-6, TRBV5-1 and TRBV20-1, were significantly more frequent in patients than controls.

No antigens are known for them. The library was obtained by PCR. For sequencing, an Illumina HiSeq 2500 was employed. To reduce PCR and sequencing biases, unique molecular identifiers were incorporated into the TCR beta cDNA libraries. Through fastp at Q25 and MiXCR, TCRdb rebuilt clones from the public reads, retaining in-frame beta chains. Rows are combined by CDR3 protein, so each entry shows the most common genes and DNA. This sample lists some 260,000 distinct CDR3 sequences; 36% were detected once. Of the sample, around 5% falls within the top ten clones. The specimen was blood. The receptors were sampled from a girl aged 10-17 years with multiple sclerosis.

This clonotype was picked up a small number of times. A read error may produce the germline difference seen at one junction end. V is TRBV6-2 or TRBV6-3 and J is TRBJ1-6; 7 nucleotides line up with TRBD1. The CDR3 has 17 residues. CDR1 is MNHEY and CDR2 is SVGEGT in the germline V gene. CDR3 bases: TGTGCCAGCAGCCCACCCCGGGACAGTGATTATAATTCACCCCCCCACTTT. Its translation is CASSPPRDSDYNSPPHF.

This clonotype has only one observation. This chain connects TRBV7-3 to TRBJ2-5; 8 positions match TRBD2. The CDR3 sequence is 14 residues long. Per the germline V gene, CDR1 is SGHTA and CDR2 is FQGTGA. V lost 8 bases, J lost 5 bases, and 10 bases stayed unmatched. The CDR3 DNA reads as TGTGCCAGCCGCCCAAGCGGGAGCGGGGAGACCCAGTACTTC. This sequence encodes CASRPSGSGETQYF.

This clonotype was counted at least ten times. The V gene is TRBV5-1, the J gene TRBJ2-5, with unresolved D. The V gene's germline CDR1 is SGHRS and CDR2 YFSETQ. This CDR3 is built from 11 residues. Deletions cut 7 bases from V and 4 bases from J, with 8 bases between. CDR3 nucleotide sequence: TGCGCCAGCCGAGAGGCAGAGACCCAGTACTTC. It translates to CASREAETQYF. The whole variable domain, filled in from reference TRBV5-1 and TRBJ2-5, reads KAGVTQTPRYLIKTRGQQVTLSCSPISGHRSVSWYQQTPGQGLQFLFEYFSETQRNKGNFPGRFSGRQFSNSRSEMNVSTLELGDSALYLCASREAETQYFGPGTRLLVL.

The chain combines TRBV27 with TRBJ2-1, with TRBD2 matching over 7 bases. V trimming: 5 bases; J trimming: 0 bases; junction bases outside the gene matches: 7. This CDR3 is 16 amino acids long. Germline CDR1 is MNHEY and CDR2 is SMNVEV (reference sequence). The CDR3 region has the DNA TGTGCCAGCAGTATTCCTGGCGGGAGCTCCTACAATGAGCAGTTCTTC. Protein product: CASSIPGGSSYNEQFF.

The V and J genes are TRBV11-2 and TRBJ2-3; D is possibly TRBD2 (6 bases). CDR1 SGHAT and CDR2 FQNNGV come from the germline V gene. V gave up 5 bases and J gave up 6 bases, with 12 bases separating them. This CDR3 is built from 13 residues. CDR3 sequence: CASSGFGGDTQYF. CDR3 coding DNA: TGTGCCAGCAGCGGTTTTGGGGGGGATACGCAGTATTTT.

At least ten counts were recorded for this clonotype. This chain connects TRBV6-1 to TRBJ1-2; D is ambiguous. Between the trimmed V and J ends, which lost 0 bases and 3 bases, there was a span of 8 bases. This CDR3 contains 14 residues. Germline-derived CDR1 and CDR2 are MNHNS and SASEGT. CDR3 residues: CASSEAGVDYGYTF. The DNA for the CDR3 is TGTGCCAGCAGTGAAGCGGGAGTTGACTATGGCTACACCTTC.

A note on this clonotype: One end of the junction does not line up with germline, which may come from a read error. The CDR3 nucleotides are TGTACCAGCAGCCTAGGGACAGGGCTTGATGAGCAGTTCTTC. Translated: CTSSLGTGLDEQFF. The chain employs TRBV11-2 and TRBJ2-1, with 9 nucleotides matching TRBD1. The CDR3 spans 14 residues. From germline, CDR1 is SGHAT and CDR2 FQNNGV.

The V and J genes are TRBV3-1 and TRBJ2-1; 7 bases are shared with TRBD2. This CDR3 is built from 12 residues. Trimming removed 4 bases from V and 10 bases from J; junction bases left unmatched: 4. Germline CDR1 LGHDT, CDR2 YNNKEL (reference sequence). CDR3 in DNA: TGTGCCAGCAGCCGGGGGGGTATCGAGCAGTTCTTC. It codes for CASSRGGIEQFF.

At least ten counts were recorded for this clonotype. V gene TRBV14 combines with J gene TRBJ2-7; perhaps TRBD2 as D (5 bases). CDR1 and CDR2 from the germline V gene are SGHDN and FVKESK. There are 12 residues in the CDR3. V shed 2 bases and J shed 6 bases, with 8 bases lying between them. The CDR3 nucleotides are TGTGCCAGCAGCCAATTAGCGACCGAGCAGTACTTC. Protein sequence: CASSQLATEQYF.

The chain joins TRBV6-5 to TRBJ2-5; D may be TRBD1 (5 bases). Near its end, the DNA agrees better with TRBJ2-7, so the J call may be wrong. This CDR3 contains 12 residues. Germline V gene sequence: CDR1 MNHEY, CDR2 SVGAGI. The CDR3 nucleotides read TGTGCCAGCAGTCGAGACAGCTCCGAGCAGTACTTC. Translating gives CASSRDSSEQYF.

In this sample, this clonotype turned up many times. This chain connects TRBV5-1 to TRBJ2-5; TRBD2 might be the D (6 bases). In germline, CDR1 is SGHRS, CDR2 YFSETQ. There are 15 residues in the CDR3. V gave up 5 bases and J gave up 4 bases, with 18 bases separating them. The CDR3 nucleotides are TGCGCCAGCAGTGATGACGGGAGTTATTTAGAGACCCAGTACTTC. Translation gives CASSDDGSYLETQYF.

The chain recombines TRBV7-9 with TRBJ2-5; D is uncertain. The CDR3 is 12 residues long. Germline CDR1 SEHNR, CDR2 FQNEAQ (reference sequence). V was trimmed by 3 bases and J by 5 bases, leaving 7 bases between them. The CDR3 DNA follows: TGTGCCAGCAGCTTCCGTGCGGAGACCCAGTACTTC. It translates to CASSFRAETQYF.

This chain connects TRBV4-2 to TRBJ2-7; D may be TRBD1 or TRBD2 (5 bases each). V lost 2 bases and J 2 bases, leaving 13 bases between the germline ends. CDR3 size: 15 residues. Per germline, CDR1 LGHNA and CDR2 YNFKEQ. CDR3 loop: CASSQMTLGAYEQYF. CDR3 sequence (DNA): TGTGCCAGCAGCCAAATGACCTTGGGGGCCTACGAGCAGTACTTC.